The 21 T cell receptor beta chains below all came from one sample that was sequenced in a study of T cell responses to AZD1222 COVID-19 vaccine (dated by TCRdb to the early 2020s). The sample's time point label is to be understood as: about 28 days (+/-7) after the second vaccine dose. Library prep was done by the immunoSEQ multiplex PCR assay. The table comes from immuneACCESS by way of TCRdb, which keeps in-frame sequences with V and J called. Part of the clones is missing from these tables; in studies checked, under half for an unresolved V gene and the rest for unknown reasons. The sample table records 150,000 or so clones; approximately 91% of these occur just once. The top ten clones comprise approximately 3.6% of the sample. Source: peripheral blood, taken 28 days after the second AZD1222 dose. Every receptor here comes from an adult who received the AZD1222 COVID-19 vaccine.

The chain uses TRBV18 and TRBJ1-5, with 7 positions matching TRBD1. CDR3 length equals 17 residues. J lost 2 bases, V lost 3 bases, and 10 bases had no gene match. Per the germline V gene, CDR1 is KGHSH and CDR2 is LQKENI. CDR3 sequence (DNA): TGTGCCAGCTCACCGGCGCCGCGACAGGGTGGCAATCAGCCCCAGCATTTT. Translation gives CASSPAPRQGGNQPQHF.

This rearrangement joins TRBV21-1 to TRBJ2-4; whether TRBD2, the table's D call, matches the DNA was not checked. TRBV21-1 is designated a pseudogene. The CDR3 is 14 amino acids. The DNA of the CDR3 is TGTGCCAGCAGCAAAGATCGGGCGGGCGACATTCAGTACTTC. Protein product: CASSKDRAGDIQYF.

The chain recombines TRBV3-1 (or the pseudogene TRBV3-2) with TRBJ1-1, with D uncertain. V was shortened by 0 bases and J by 10 bases, with 9 bases between the two germline ends. Germline loops: CDR1 LGHDT, CDR2 YNNKEL (reference sequence). The CDR3 contains 12 residues. The CDR3 loop reads CASSQDSSIAFF. The DNA of the CDR3 is TGTGCCAGCAGCCAAGATTCGAGCATAGCTTTCTTT.

This chain connects TRBV3-1 (or the pseudogene TRBV3-2) to TRBJ1-1; the D gene is possibly TRBD1 (5 bases). The germline gives CDR1 LGHDT, CDR2 YNNKEL (reference sequence). The V end lost 6 bases, the J end lost 3 bases, and 8 bases lay between the germline ends. This CDR3 has 12 amino acids. The chain's CDR3 is CASSGGDTEAFF. CDR3 DNA: TGTGCCAGCAGTGGGGGGGACACTGAAGCTTTCTTT.

The chain is built from TRBV13 and TRBJ1-3, with no clear D. The CDR3 covers 16 residues. Trimming took 5 bases from V and 0 from J, leaving 14 bases between them. Germline V gives CDR1 PRHDT, CDR2 FYEKMQ (reference sequence). CDR3 loop: CASSHRDGLSGNTIYF. The CDR3 DNA sequence: TGTGCCAGCAGCCACCGGGATGGACTCTCTGGAAACACCATATATTTT.

This clone was seen a single time. J is TRBJ1-1 and V is TRBV9; no reliable D call. Trimming stripped 4 bases from V and 0 bases from J, with 7 bases between. Per the germline V gene, CDR1 is SGDLS and CDR2 is YYNGEE. This CDR3 has 13 amino acids. This CDR3 reads CASSRAMNTEAFF. CDR3 bases: TGTGCCAGCAGCAGGGCCATGAACACTGAAGCTTTCTTT.

The CDR3 DNA follows: TGTGCCAGCAGTGATTCAAGCGGGACTAGCACAGATACGCAGTATTTT. Its translation: CASSDSSGTSTDTQYF. J is TRBJ2-3 and V is TRBV25-1; 7 nucleotides line up with TRBD2. The J segment lost 0 bases and the V segment lost 3 bases, leaving 6 bases of the junction unmatched. This CDR3 comprises 16 residues. The germline V gene encodes CDR1 MGHDK and CDR2 SYGVNS.

The V call is TRBV5-6, the J call TRBJ2-4; D remains unclear. In germline, CDR1 is SGHDT, CDR2 YYEEEE. The CDR3 runs to 16 residues. Deletions cut 0 bases from V and 0 bases from J, with 10 bases between. This CDR3 is CASSLGGRLAKNIQYF. The CDR3 DNA reads as TGTGCCAGCAGCTTGGGAGGAAGACTAGCCAAAAACATTCAGTACTTC. The full variable domain, its missing parts supplied by reference TRBV5-6 and TRBJ2-4, is DAGVTQSPTHLIKTRGQQVTLRCSPKSGHDTVSWYQQALGQGPQFIFQYYEEEERQRGNFPDRFSGHQFPNYSSELNVNALLLGDSALYLCASSLGGRLAKNIQYFGAGTRLSVL.

The rearrangement uses TRBV2 and TRBJ1-2; D possibly corresponds to TRBD1 (6 bases). Germline-derived CDR1 and CDR2 are SNHLY and FYNNEI. Between the trimmed V and J ends, which lost 7 bases and 13 bases, there was a span of 22 bases. This CDR3 has 13 amino acids. The CDR3 region is CASITMPGAILTF. CDR3 sequence (DNA): TGTGCCAGCATTACGATGCCGGGGGCTATCCTCACCTTC. Looking up the rest from reference TRBV2 and TRBJ1-2 gives the full variable domain: EPEVTQTPSHQVTQMGQEVILRCVPISNHLYFYWYRQILGQKVEFLVSFYNNEISEKSEIFDDQFSVERPDGSNFTLKIRSTKLEDSAMYFCASITMPGAILTFGSGTRLTVV.

The gene calls are TRBV29-1 and TRBJ1-1; 8 bases are a match to TRBD1. The J segment lost 4 bases and the V segment lost 2 bases, leaving 0 bases of the junction unmatched. CDR1 is SQVTM, CDR2 ANQGSEA, per germline. The CDR3 consists of 12 residues. The chain's CDR3 is CSVETGGTEAFF. CDR3 DNA sequence: TGCAGCGTTGAAACAGGGGGCACTGAAGCTTTCTTT.

J is TRBJ1-1 and V is TRBV2, with D uncertain. From germline, CDR1 is SNHLY and CDR2 FYNNEI. V lost 7 bases, J lost 11 bases, and 17 bases lay in between. The CDR3 loop spans 12 amino acids. CDR3 sequence: CASTLGGLLAFF. As DNA, the CDR3 is TGTGCCAGCACCCTGGGTGGACTTCTTGCTTTCTTT.

V and J are TRBV6-5 and TRBJ2-7; 8 bases align to TRBD2. The V segment lost 4 bases and the J segment 1 base; nucleotides outside the gene matches: 0. This CDR3 has 13 amino acids. From germline, CDR1 is MNHEY and CDR2 SVGAGI. The CDR3 is CASSSSGSYEQYF. The CDR3 region has the DNA TGTGCCAGCAGTTCTAGCGGGTCCTACGAGCAGTACTTC.

This CDR3 reads CASSTTNTDTQYF. The CDR3 nucleotides are TGCGCCAGCAGCACAACTAACACAGATACGCAGTATTTT. The chain has TRBV5-1 and TRBJ2-3; D not certain. The CDR3 sequence is 13 residues long. Germline V gene data show CDR1 as SGHRS and CDR2 as YFSETQ. Trimming took 4 bases from V and 2 from J, leaving 8 bases between them.

The chain employs TRBV27 and TRBJ2-5, with TRBD1 matching over 7 bases. The CDR3 runs 14 residues. V was clipped by 3 bases and J by 1 base; unmatched bases: 2. The germline CDR1 and CDR2 sequences are MNHEY and SMNVEV (reference sequence). CDR3 amino acids: CASSFGTAQETQYF. DNA for the CDR3: TGTGCCAGCAGTTTCGGGACAGCCCAAGAGACCCAGTACTTC.

The V gene is TRBV5-1, the J gene TRBJ1-3; D is ambiguous. Germline CDR1 SGHRS, CDR2 YFSETQ. V was cut by 0 bases and J by 4 bases, with 11 bases left in between. There are 15 residues in the CDR3. The CDR3 nucleotides are TGCGCCAGCAGCTTGGGACGGACGAGCGGAAACACCATATATTTT. Translating gives CASSLGRTSGNTIYF.

The chain uses TRBV13 and TRBJ1-2; 9 nucleotides match TRBD1. CDR3 length equals 16 residues. Germline loops: CDR1 PRHDT, CDR2 FYEKMQ (reference sequence). J lost 1 base, V lost 5 bases, and 8 bases had no gene match. The CDR3 protein is CASSQSGQGLNYGYTF. The CDR3 DNA reads TGTGCCAGCAGCCAATCCGGACAGGGGCTTAACTATGGCTACACCTTC.

The chain recombines TRBV19 with TRBJ2-1; D not resolved. This CDR3 comprises 13 residues. Germline V gene sequence: CDR1 LNHDA, CDR2 SQIVND (reference sequence). Trimming shortened V by 2 bases and J by 9 bases, and 11 bases separated the two germline ends. This CDR3 reads CASSIPSRSEQFF. Here the CDR3 DNA reads TGTGCCAGTAGTATACCAAGTCGTAGTGAGCAGTTCTTC.

The chain has TRBV11-2 and TRBJ2-2; D unclear. The CDR3 covers 15 residues. CDR1 and CDR2 from the germline V gene are SGHAT and FQNNGV. The germline V and J ends were trimmed by 1 base and 3 bases, with 9 bases remaining between them. CDR3: CASSLGVRYTGELFF. DNA for the CDR3: TGTGCCAGCAGCTTAGGGGTCAGGTACACCGGGGAGCTGTTTTTT.

The chain couples TRBV3-1 (or the pseudogene TRBV3-2) to TRBJ2-5, with 11 bases that match TRBD2. Trimming at V came to 0 bases and at J to 2 bases, leaving 8 bases not matched to a gene. This CDR3 contains 18 residues. The germline V gene encodes CDR1 LGHDT and CDR2 YNNKEL (reference sequence). The CDR3 DNA reads as TGTGCCAGCAGCCAAGAGGGTCGACTAGCGGGGAGGCAAGAGACCCAGTACTTC. Amino acid sequence: CASSQEGRLAGRQETQYF.

The genes are TRBV2 and TRBJ1-2; D is unclear. Germline CDR1 SNHLY, CDR2 FYNNEI. The CDR3 loop spans 14 amino acids. V was cut by 2 bases and J by 7 bases, with 14 bases left in between. The CDR3 DNA reads as TGTGCCAGCAGTGAACGTCTGGTCGACGCTGGCTACACCTTC. Residues: CASSERLVDAGYTF.

This chain links TRBV5-1 with TRBJ2-1; 10 nucleotides match TRBD2. Per germline, CDR1 SGHRS and CDR2 YFSETQ. V trimming: 4 bases; J trimming: 4 bases; junction bases outside the gene matches: 5. The CDR3 covers 15 residues. Here the CDR3 reads CASSEGLAYYNEQFF. In nucleotides, the CDR3 is TGCGCCAGCAGCGAGGGACTAGCGTATTACAATGAGCAGTTCTTC.